These 23 T cell receptor beta chains were sequenced from one sample in a study of beta chain features in type 1 diabetes. Study conclusions and caveats: The study found moderately but significantly shorter TCRB CDR3s in all four CD4+ subsets of Type 1 diabetes patients.

TCRB transcripts that were expressed got sequenced, as all of the isolated RNA had been reverse transcribed. Only in-frame clones appear in the TCRdb table, and some are missing; sequencing was by immunoSEQ multiplex PCR. Of over 150,000 clones detected, roughly 8% appear once; the ten largest clones hold roughly 1%. No antigen has been identified for these receptors. Specimen: central memory CD4+ T cells from blood. All receptors come from a woman aged 40 to 55 with type 1 diabetes.

This chain connects TRBV7-6 to TRBJ2-7, with 7 nucleotides matching TRBD1. This CDR3 has 16 amino acids. With 5 bases clipped from V and 2 bases from J, the junction kept 12 bases outside the gene matches. CDR1 is SGHVS, CDR2 FNYEAQ, per germline. The CDR3 bases are TGTGCCAGCAGCAGGCGGCCGGGACAGTCAACCTACGAGCAGTACTTC. It specifies CASSRRPGQSTYEQYF.

This clone was observed a few times. The rearrangement links TRBV11-2 to TRBJ2-1, with D maybe TRBD1 (5 bases). CDR1 SGHAT and CDR2 FQNNGV come from the germline V gene. Trimming stripped 4 bases from V and 6 bases from J, with 10 bases between. This CDR3 has 13 amino acids. This CDR3 is CASSSIRVNEQFF. The CDR3 DNA is TGTGCCAGCAGCTCTATCAGGGTCAATGAGCAGTTCTTC.

This clone was detected many times. This rearrangement joins TRBV29-1 to TRBJ2-1; D not resolved. The length of the CDR3 is 10 residues. V lost 7 bases and J 4 bases, leaving 5 bases between the germline ends. Germline CDR1 reads SQVTM; CDR2 reads ANQGSEA. The CDR3 here is CSAHYNEQFF. The DNA of the CDR3 is TGCAGCGCCCATTACAATGAGCAGTTCTTC.

The chain combines TRBV5-1 with TRBJ2-7; perhaps TRBD1 as D (7 bases). Trimming cost V 4 bases and J 1 base, with 12 bases left between them. The germline V gene encodes CDR1 SGHRS and CDR2 YFSETQ. This CDR3 spans 14 amino acids. Here the CDR3 DNA reads TGCGCCAGCAGCGGCAGGGGGGCTTCCTACGAGCAGTACTTC. Its translation is CASSGRGASYEQYF.

The J gene is TRBJ1-2, the V gene TRBV4-3; D may be TRBD1 (6 bases). V dropped 3 bases and J dropped 3 bases, with 20 bases sitting between them. This CDR3 is built from 17 residues. CDR1 LGHNA and CDR2 YSLEER come from the germline V gene. CDR3 DNA sequence: TGCGCCAGCAGCCACGAACTACAGGGTAGTTGGGACTATGGCTACACCTTC. Translation: CASSHELQGSWDYGYTF.

The chain carries TRBV6-5 and TRBJ2-5, with 7 bases fitting TRBD1. The CDR3 is 13 amino acids. The junction had 9 bases not matched to a gene; V was cut back by 8 bases and J by 6 bases. From germline, CDR1 is MNHEY and CDR2 SVGAGI. CDR3 DNA: TGTGCCAGCGGGAGACAGGGCGAGCAGACCCAGTACTTC. This gives the protein CASGRQGEQTQYF.

The V gene is TRBV9, the J gene TRBJ1-6, with D unclear. V was shortened by 1 base and J by 9 bases, with 8 bases between the two germline ends. The CDR3 covers 13 residues. Germline loops: CDR1 SGDLS, CDR2 YYNGEE. The CDR3 sequence: CASSVSTLSPLHF. As DNA, the CDR3 is TGTGCCAGCAGCGTATCTACCCTTTCACCCCTCCACTTT.

This clone was seen a few times. J is TRBJ1-2 and V is TRBV2; maybe TRBD1 (6 bases). Trimming left V 6 bases short and J 0 bases short, with 14 bases between. This CDR3 is built from 15 residues. Germline loops: CDR1 SNHLY, CDR2 FYNNEI. The CDR3 coding sequence is TGTGCCAGCAGATCCGGGACACAAACTAACTATGGCTACACCTTC. Its protein product is CASRSGTQTNYGYTF.

This rearrangement joins TRBV11-2 to TRBJ2-5, with TRBD2 matching over 9 bases. The germline V gene encodes CDR1 SGHAT and CDR2 FQNNGV. The CDR3 runs 14 residues. The V and J ends lost 8 bases and 2 bases, in that order; junction bases with no gene match: 6. Written as DNA, the CDR3 is TGTGCCAGCGCTCTAGCGGGAAATCAAGAGACCCAGTACTTC. This translates into CASALAGNQETQYF.

The V call is TRBV28, the J call TRBJ2-7, with D possibly matching TRBD2 (5 bases). Germline lookup yields CDR1 MDHEN and CDR2 SYDVKM. V gave up 4 bases and J gave up 7 bases, with 17 bases separating them. The CDR3 covers 14 residues. The CDR3 DNA is TGTGCCAGCAGTTCCAGGACTGATTCAGAAGAGCAGTACTTC. It is translated as CASSSRTDSEEQYF.

In this sample, this clone turned up a few times. The chain links TRBV5-6 to TRBJ2-5; 7 bases are shared with TRBD1. Trimming removed 0 bases from V and 1 base from J; junction bases left unmatched: 6. The CDR3 length is 16 residues. CDR1 is SGHDT, CDR2 YYEEEE, per germline. This chain's CDR3 is CASSLGGQAFQETQYF. The DNA of the CDR3 is TGTGCCAGCAGCTTGGGTGGACAGGCCTTCCAAGAGACCCAGTACTTC.

In this sample, this clone turned up a few times. The J gene is TRBJ1-1, the V gene TRBV30; D gene uncertain. Trimming left V 4 bases short and J 3 bases short, with 12 bases between. The CDR3 extends over 13 amino acids. Germline V lookup: CDR1 GTSNPN, CDR2 SVGIG (reference sequence). CDR3 nucleotides: TGTGCCTGGAACAGTCAGACGGACACTGAAGCTTTCTTT. Amino acid sequence: CAWNSQTDTEAFF.

The V gene is TRBV6-5, the J gene TRBJ1-3; a weak D match, TRBD1 (5 bases). Trimming removed 6 bases from V and 3 bases from J, with 12 bases in between. CDR3 size: 14 residues. Germline-derived CDR1 and CDR2 are MNHEY and SVGAGI. CDR3 DNA sequence: TGTGCCAGCAGCCGAACAGGTGATGGAAACACCATATATTTT. It is translated as CASSRTGDGNTIYF.

V and J are TRBV6-1 and TRBJ2-1; weak D call: TRBD2 (6 bases). This CDR3 has 20 residues. Germline CDR1 and CDR2: MNHNS and SASEGT. V was shortened by 2 bases and J by 6 bases, with 29 bases between the two germline ends. DNA of the CDR3: TGTGCCAGCAGTGAATTAGACCGCCGTTTCGCGGGACGGGGGTCCAATGAGCAGTTCTTC. As protein: CASSELDRRFAGRGSNEQFF.

This clone was seen repeatedly, ten times or more. This chain connects TRBV7-2 to TRBJ1-2, with D unresolved. The CDR3 loop spans 13 amino acids. The V end was cut by 2 bases, the J end by 8 bases, with 12 bases between. Looked up from germline, CDR1 is SGHTA and CDR2 is FQGNSA. Written as DNA, the CDR3 is TGTGCCAGCAGCTTACCCCCGCCCGCGGGCTACACCTTC. This sequence encodes CASSLPPPAGYTF.

This clone was detected only a few times. V usage is TRBV7-2 and J usage is TRBJ2-3, with TRBD1 as a possible D gene (5 bases). Germline V lookup: CDR1 SGHTA, CDR2 FQGNSA. Trimming took 6 bases from V and 1 from J, leaving 14 bases between them. The CDR3 loop spans 15 amino acids. The DNA for the CDR3 is TGTGCCAGCAGTTTCCAGGGTGCCGGCACAGATACGCAGTATTTT. As protein: CASSFQGAGTDTQYF.

This clone was counted a few times. The J gene is TRBJ2-1, the V gene TRBV2, with D unclear. The CDR3 length is 12 residues. V was clipped by 6 bases and J by 8 bases, with 11 bases between them. Looked up from germline, CDR1 is SNHLY and CDR2 is FYNNEI. The CDR3 spells CASRFSLDEQFF. CDR3 sequence (DNA): TGTGCCAGCAGATTCTCCCTTGATGAGCAGTTCTTC.

The V gene is TRBV7-8, the J gene TRBJ2-7; 8 nucleotides agree with TRBD1. V lost 5 bases to trimming and J lost 2 bases; unmatched junction nucleotides: 17. The CDR3 runs 18 residues. From germline, CDR1 is SGHVS and CDR2 FQNEAQ. Here the CDR3 DNA reads TGTGCCAGCAGCCCGACTAACGACCTCAGGGGGCGCCCCTACGAGCAGTACTTC. Its translation: CASSPTNDLRGRPYEQYF.

This clone was counted between two and nine times. The rearrangement links TRBV13 to TRBJ1-2; D remains unclear. V was cut by 2 bases and J by 2 bases, with 9 bases left in between. The germline V gene has CDR1 PRHDT and CDR2 FYEKMQ (reference sequence). This CDR3 has 14 amino acids. CDR3 bases: TGTGCCAGCAGCTTAAAACATATCAACTATGGCTACACCTTC. This gives the protein CASSLKHINYGYTF.

The chain joins TRBV5-1 to TRBJ2-7; D perhaps matches TRBD2 (5 bases). Deletions cut 5 bases from V and 1 base from J, with 13 bases between. The CDR3 consists of 14 residues. Per the germline V gene, CDR1 is SGHRS and CDR2 is YFSETQ. The CDR3 DNA sequence: TGCGCCAGCAGTCTGGGAGAAGGGTCCTACGAGCAGTACTTC. Translated: CASSLGEGSYEQYF.

This clone has a handful of counts. The chain combines TRBV7-9 with TRBJ1-5, with 9 positions matching TRBD1. V was pared by 6 bases and J by 5 bases, with 2 bases of the junction left unmatched. The CDR3 runs 13 residues. Germline V gene data show CDR1 as SEHNR and CDR2 as FQNEAQ (reference sequence). The CDR3 nucleotides are TGTGCCAGCAGTCGGACAGGGGATCAGCCCCAGCATTTT. Translated: CASSRTGDQPQHF.

This clone appeared a few times. This chain uses TRBV2 with TRBJ2-1; perhaps TRBD2 as D (6 bases). Germline V CDR1 and CDR2: SNHLY, FYNNEI. The length of the CDR3 is 13 residues. The V gene lost 6 bases and the J gene lost 4 bases, with 10 bases spanning the gap. CDR3 nucleotides: TGTGCCAGCAGCGCGGGACCATACAATGAGCAGTTCTTC. Its protein is CASSAGPYNEQFF.

This clone was detected only a few times. The chain uses TRBV9 and TRBJ2-5, with a possible D match to TRBD2 (6 bases). Germline V CDR1 and CDR2: SGDLS, YYNGEE. The CDR3 is 15 amino acids. V gave up 0 bases and J gave up 5 bases, with 14 bases separating them. CDR3 residues: CASSVDPGTRETQYF. DNA of the CDR3: TGTGCCAGCAGCGTAGACCCAGGGACTCGGGAGACCCAGTACTTC.